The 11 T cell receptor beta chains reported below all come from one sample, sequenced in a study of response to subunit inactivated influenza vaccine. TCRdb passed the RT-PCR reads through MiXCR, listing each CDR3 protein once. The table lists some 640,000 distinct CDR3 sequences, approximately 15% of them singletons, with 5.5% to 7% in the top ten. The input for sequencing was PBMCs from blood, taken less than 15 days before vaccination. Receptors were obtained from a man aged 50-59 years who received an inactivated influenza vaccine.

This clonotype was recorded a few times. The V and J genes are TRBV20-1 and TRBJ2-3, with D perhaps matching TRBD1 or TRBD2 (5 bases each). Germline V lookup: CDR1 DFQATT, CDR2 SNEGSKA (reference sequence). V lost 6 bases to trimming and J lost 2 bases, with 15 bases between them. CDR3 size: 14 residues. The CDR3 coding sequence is TGCAGTGCCCGTGTGACGGGGCACACAGATACGCAGTATTTT. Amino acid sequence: CSARVTGHTDTQYF.

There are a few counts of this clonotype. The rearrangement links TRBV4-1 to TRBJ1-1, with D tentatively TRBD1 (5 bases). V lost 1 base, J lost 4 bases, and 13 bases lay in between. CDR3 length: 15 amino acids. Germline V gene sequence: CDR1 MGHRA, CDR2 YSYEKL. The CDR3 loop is CASSQGWGRSTEAFF. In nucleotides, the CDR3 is TGCGCCAGCAGCCAAGGTTGGGGACGGAGCACTGAAGCTTTCTTT.

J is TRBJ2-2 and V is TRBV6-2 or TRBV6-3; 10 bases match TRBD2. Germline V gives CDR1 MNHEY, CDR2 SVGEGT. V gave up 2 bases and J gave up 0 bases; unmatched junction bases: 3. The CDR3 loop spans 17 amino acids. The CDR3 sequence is CASSYTSGKANTGELFF. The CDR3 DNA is TGTGCCAGCAGTTACACTAGCGGGAAGGCGAACACCGGGGAGCTGTTTTTT.

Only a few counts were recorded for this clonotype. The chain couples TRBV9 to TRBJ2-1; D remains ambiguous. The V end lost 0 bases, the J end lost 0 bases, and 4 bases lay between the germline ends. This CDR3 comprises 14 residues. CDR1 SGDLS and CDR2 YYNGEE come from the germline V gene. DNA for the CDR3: TGTGCCAGCAGCGTAGCTACCTCCTACAATGAGCAGTTCTTC. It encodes CASSVATSYNEQFF.

DNA of the CDR3: TGCAGTGCTCATGGGGGGAGTTGGGACGGCTACACCTTC. The encoded protein is CSAHGGSWDGYTF. The gene calls are TRBV20-1 and TRBJ1-2; possible D gene TRBD1, 5 bases. Trimming took off 5 bases at V and 8 bases at J, with 18 bases between the two ends. This CDR3 is built from 13 residues. Germline V lookup: CDR1 DFQATT, CDR2 SNEGSKA (reference sequence).

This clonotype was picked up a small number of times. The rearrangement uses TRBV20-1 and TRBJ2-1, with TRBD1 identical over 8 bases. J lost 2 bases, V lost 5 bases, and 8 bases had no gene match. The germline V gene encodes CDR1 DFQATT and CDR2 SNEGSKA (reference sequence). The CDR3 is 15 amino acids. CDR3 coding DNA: TGCAGTGCTGGCCAGGGGGCGAATCCCTACAATGAGCAGTTCTTC. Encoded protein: CSAGQGANPYNEQFF.

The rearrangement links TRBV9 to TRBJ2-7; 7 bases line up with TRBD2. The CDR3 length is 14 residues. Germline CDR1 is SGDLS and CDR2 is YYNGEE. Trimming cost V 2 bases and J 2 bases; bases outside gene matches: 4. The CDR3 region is CASSVGGTTYEQYF. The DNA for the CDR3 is TGTGCCAGCAGCGTGGGGGGGACCACCTACGAGCAGTACTTC. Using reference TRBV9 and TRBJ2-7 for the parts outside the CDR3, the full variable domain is DSGVTQTPKHLITATGQRVTLRCSPRSGDLSVYWYQQSLDQGLQFLIQYYNGEERAKGNILERFSAQQFPDLHSELNLSSLELGDSALYFCASSVGGTTYEQYFGPGTRLTVT.

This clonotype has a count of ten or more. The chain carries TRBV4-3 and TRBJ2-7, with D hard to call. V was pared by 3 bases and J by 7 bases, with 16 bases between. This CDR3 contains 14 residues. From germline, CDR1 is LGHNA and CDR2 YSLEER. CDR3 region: CASSHRDIDTEQYF. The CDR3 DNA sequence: TGCGCCAGCAGCCATAGAGACATAGATACTGAGCAGTACTTC.

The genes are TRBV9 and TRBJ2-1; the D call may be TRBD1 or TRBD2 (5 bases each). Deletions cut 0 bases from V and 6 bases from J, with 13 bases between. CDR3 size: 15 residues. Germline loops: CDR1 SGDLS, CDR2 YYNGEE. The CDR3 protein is CASSVDTTGGNEQFF. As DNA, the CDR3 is TGTGCCAGCAGCGTAGACACGACTGGGGGCAATGAGCAGTTCTTC.

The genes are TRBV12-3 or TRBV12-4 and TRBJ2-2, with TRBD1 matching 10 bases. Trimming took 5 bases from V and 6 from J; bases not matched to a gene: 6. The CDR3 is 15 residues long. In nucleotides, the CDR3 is TGTGCCAGCAGTCCAGGGACAGGGGATCCCGGGGAGCTGTTTTTT. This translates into CASSPGTGDPGELFF.

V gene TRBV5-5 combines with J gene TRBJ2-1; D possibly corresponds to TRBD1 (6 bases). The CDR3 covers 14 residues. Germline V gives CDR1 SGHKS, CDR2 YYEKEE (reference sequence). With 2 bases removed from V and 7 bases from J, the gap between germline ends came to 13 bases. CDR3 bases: TGTGCCAGCAGCTTCTTTGAACAGGGAAATGAGCAGTTCTTC. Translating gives CASSFFEQGNEQFF.